This TCR beta chain was sequenced during a study of human T cells and chemical hapten exposure. Study context: Throughout the approximately 25-week study, diphenylcyclopropenone was applied weekly to the patients' scalps.

In the original processing: Sample TCR counts, which ranged from about 23,224 to 750,000, had a median of approximately 94,000. TCRdb re-derived calls from the RACE reads in MiXCR, one entry per CDR3 protein. TCRdb's processing, not the authors' own work, is the source of the V and J calls. This sample yields tens of thousands of distinct CDR3 sequences, of which roughly a tenth are seen a single time; 2.2% belongs to the top ten. Notes on this clonotype: Its antigen remains unidentified.

Findings and caveats of the study: Compared to controls, expanded TCRs made significantly more large clusters of similar CDR3s.

Time point described: patch test 1, 2 weeks after DPC sensitization. Treatment reported: therapeutic diphenylcyclopropenone sensitization with weekly scalp DPC. The study enrolled 18 to 70-year-old alopecia patients suitable for DPC. The CDR3 runs to 13 residues. Looked up from germline, CDR1 is LNHDA and CDR2 is SQIVND (reference sequence). Deletions cut 10 bases from V and 4 bases from J, with 14 bases between. The sequence came from a middle-aged man with alopecia areata. Some clones in this sample may be carry-over from other donors' samples. The specimen comprised whole blood, sampled in connection with sensitization to the hapten diphenylcyclopropenone (DPC). V and J are TRBV19 and TRBJ1-5; D unresolved. The CDR3 DNA reads as TGTGCCACAACAACCCGGGGTAATCAGCCCCAGCATTTT. Protein product: CATTTRGNQPQHF.